Shown below are 8 T cell receptor beta chains from a single sample sequenced in a study of T cells after yellow fever vaccination. Using its own MiXCR run on the 5' RACE reads, TCRdb lists one record per CDR3 protein. Of about 510,000 distinct CDR3 sequences listed, just over 20% are singletons. Specimen: PBMCs, collected 20 to 25 days after the first yellow fever vaccination. The receptors were sampled from a man younger than 30 who received the YFV17D yellow fever vaccine.

The chain combines TRBV7-8 with TRBJ1-6; no reliable D call. Per the germline V gene, CDR1 is SGHVS and CDR2 is FQNEAQ. The CDR3 contains 14 residues. The ends were cut back, 0 bases at V and 10 bases at J, with 10 bases in the middle. CDR3 in DNA: TGTGCCAGCAGCTTAGCAGGAAATTACTCACCCCTCCACTTT. It yields the protein CASSLAGNYSPLHF.

This clonotype was detected a few times. This chain joins TRBV18 and TRBJ2-1; TRBD2 matches 7 bases. In germline, CDR1 is KGHSH, CDR2 LQKENI. V gave up 5 bases and J gave up 9 bases; unmatched junction bases: 13. This CDR3 is built from 15 residues. The CDR3 DNA follows: TGTGCCAGCTCATCAATTACGGGGGGTAGGAGTGAGCAGTTCTTC. Translating gives CASSSITGGRSEQFF.

The chain employs TRBV6-5 and TRBJ1-1, with TRBD1 as a possible D gene (5 bases). The CDR3 is 14 residues long. Germline assignment: CDR1 MNHEY and CDR2 SVGAGI. V lost 4 bases to trimming and J lost 7 bases, with 16 bases between them. This CDR3 is CASSSLLGTDEAFF. The DNA for the CDR3 is TGTGCCAGCAGTTCCCTCTTAGGGACGGATGAAGCTTTCTTT.

The rearrangement joins TRBV25-1 to TRBJ1-6; D is unresolved. The length of the CDR3 is 16 residues. Trimming removed 3 bases from V and 0 bases from J, with 9 bases in between. CDR1 and CDR2 from the germline V gene are MGHDK and SYGVNS. As DNA, the CDR3 is TGTGCCAGCAGTGACACCAGGTCCTCCTATAATTCACCCCTCCACTTT. The encoded protein is CASSDTRSSYNSPLHF.

This clonotype was recorded a few times. The chain links TRBV20-1 to TRBJ2-5; TRBD2 aligns across 7 bases. CDR1 is DFQATT, CDR2 SNEGSKA, per germline (reference sequence). The CDR3 is made up of 15 amino acids. V lost 0 bases, J lost 2 bases, and 6 bases stayed unmatched. The DNA of the CDR3 is TGCAGTGCTAGAGACGGGGGACTATTTCAAGAGACCCAGTACTTC. This translates into CSARDGGLFQETQYF.

The V and J genes are TRBV5-1 and TRBJ1-2; D uncertain. The CDR3 has 15 residues. Germline V gene lookup returns CDR1 SGHRS and CDR2 YFSETQ. Between the trimmed V and J ends, which lost 0 bases and 0 bases, there was a span of 9 bases. The CDR3 sequence: CASSLGRGANYGYTF. CDR3 DNA sequence: TGCGCCAGCAGCTTGGGCCGGGGAGCTAACTATGGCTACACCTTC.

The chain joins TRBV9 to TRBJ2-5, with a tentative D call TRBD1 (5 bases). CDR1 is SGDLS and CDR2 is YYNGEE in the germline V gene. The CDR3 runs to 16 residues. Trimming cost V 0 bases and J 5 bases, with 17 bases left between them. CDR3 nucleotide sequence: TGTGCCAGCAGCGTAGTTCAGGGTCCTAAGGGGGAGACCCAGTACTTC. Amino acid sequence: CASSVVQGPKGETQYF.

In its sample, this clonotype was seen many times. This rearrangement joins TRBV27 to TRBJ2-3; 8 bases align to TRBD2. V gave up 8 bases and J gave up 3 bases; unmatched junction bases: 7. The CDR3 contains 14 residues. Germline assignment: CDR1 MNHEY and CDR2 SMNVEV (reference sequence). In DNA, the CDR3 is TGTGCCAGCGCCAGACGGGAGGGGACAGATACGCAGTATTTT. It encodes CASARREGTDTQYF.